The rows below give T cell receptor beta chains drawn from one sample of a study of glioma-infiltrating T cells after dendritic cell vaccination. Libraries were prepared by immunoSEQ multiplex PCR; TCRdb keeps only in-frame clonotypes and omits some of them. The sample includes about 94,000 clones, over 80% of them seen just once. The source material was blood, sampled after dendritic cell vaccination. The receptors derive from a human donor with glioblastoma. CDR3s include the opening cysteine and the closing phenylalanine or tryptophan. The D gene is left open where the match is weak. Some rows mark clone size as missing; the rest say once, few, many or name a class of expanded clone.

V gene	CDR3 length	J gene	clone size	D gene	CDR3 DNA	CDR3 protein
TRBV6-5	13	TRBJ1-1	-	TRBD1	TGTGCCAGCGCCACAACAGGGGCAAGTGAAGCTTTCTTT	CASATTGASEAFF
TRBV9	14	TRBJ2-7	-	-	TGTGCCAGCAGCCCTCTAGCCGGGTCCTACGAGCAGTACTTC	CASSPLAGSYEQYF
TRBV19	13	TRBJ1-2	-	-	TGTGCCAGTAGTATTTTGCTAAACTATGGCTACACCTTC	CASSILLNYGYTF
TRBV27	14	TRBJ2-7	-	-	TGTGCCAGCAGTCCTCGAACGGCGGGGTACGAGCAGTACTTC	CASSPRTAGYEQYF
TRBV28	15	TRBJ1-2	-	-	TGTGCCAGCAGTTCCCCGGAGAGCTTGGGCTATGGCTACACCTTC	CASSSPESLGYGYTF
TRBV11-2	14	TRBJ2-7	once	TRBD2	TGTGCCAGCAGCTACCAACTAGCGAACTACGAGCAGTACTTC	CASSYQLANYEQYF
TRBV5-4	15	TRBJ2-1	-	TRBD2	TGTGCCAGCAACCTAGCGGGAAACTCCTACAATGAGCAGTTCTTC	CASNLAGNSYNEQFF
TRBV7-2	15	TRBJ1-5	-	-	TGTGCCAGCAGCCCGACAGGCTATAGCAATCAGCCCCAGCATTTT	CASSPTGYSNQPQHF
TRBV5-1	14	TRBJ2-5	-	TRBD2	TGCGCCAGCAGCTTGTTCGGGGGGCAAGAGACCCAGTACTTC	CASSLFGGQETQYF
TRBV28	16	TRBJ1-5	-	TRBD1	TGTGCCAGCAGTCCTCACCTAGGGACAGGGAGGCAGCCCCAGCATTTT	CASSPHLGTGRQPQHF